Presented here are 27 T cell receptor beta chains from one specimen sequenced in a study of shared clonotypes between healthy human individuals. Using immunoSEQ multiplex PCR, the repertoire was profiled, and TCRdb retains in-frame clones only, with some absent. The top ten clones hold 0.36% of a sample with about 2.4 million clones, over 85% of them seen once. The sample comprised naive CD4+ T cells from PBMCs. This sample's subset: CD45RA+ positively selected. These receptors all come from a man younger than 30 in good health. Some clones in this sample may be carry-over from other donors' samples.

The chain employs TRBV7-2 and TRBJ1-2; TRBD1 aligns across 7 bases. Trimming removed 0 bases from V and 8 bases from J; junction bases left unmatched: 18. The CDR3 loop spans 18 amino acids. CDR1 is SGHTA and CDR2 is FQGNSA in the germline V gene. CDR3: CASSLAGAGGPSVKGYTF. CDR3 sequence (DNA): TGTGCCAGCAGCTTAGCTGGGGCAGGGGGGCCCTCGGTGAAGGGCTACACCTTC.

CDR3 DNA sequence: TGTGCCACCTCGGGGGGCGCGGTCTATGGCTACACCTTC. Translated, it gives CATSGGAVYGYTF. The rearrangement uses TRBV28 and TRBJ1-2; TRBD1 might be the D (6 bases). The V end lost 10 bases, the J end lost 4 bases, and 16 bases lay between the germline ends. The length of the CDR3 is 13 residues. Germline V gene sequence: CDR1 MDHEN, CDR2 SYDVKM.

This clone occurred once. This sequence joins TRBV6-5 and TRBJ1-1; D not certain. V shed 8 bases and J shed 0 bases, with 4 bases lying between them. The V gene's germline CDR1 is MNHEY and CDR2 SVGAGI. The CDR3 covers 11 residues. The CDR3 loop reads CASQMNTEAFF. The CDR3 nucleotides are TGTGCCAGCCAGATGAACACTGAAGCTTTCTTT.

The V gene is TRBV5-1, the J gene TRBJ2-3; D is ambiguous. This CDR3 contains 13 residues. CDR1 and CDR2 (germline): SGHRS, YFSETQ. V was pared by 4 bases and J by 6 bases, with 12 bases between. The CDR3 DNA is TGCGCCAGCAGCCAACTATCTGGGGATACGCAGTATTTT. It is translated as CASSQLSGDTQYF.

The V and J genes are TRBV11-3 and TRBJ2-2, with TRBD1 matching over 7 bases. The length of the CDR3 is 16 residues. V shed 1 base, J shed 4 bases, and the junction held 6 bases outside the gene matches. Germline lookup yields CDR1 SGHNT and CDR2 YENEEA. CDR3 protein: CASSLGDRTGTGELFF. Here the CDR3 DNA reads TGTGCCAGCAGCTTAGGAGACAGGACAGGCACCGGGGAGCTGTTTTTT.

The rearrangement links TRBV2 to TRBJ2-3; D gene ambiguous. Germline assignment: CDR1 SNHLY and CDR2 FYNNEI. V lost 0 bases to trimming and J lost 3 bases, with 10 bases between them. The CDR3 has 15 residues. The DNA for the CDR3 is TGTGCCAGCAGTGAAGCGCTCGGGTGGACAGATACGCAGTATTTT. Protein product: CASSEALGWTDTQYF.

V is TRBV6-5 and J is TRBJ1-2, with D possibly being TRBD1 (5 bases). CDR1 and CDR2 (germline): MNHEY, SVGAGI. Trimming took off 6 bases at V and 7 bases at J, with 21 bases between the two ends. The CDR3 sequence is 15 residues long. The CDR3 bases are TGTGCCAGCAGGACACCTCTTGAGGGGCGCGGTGGCTACACCTTC. Translating it yields CASRTPLEGRGGYTF.

This rearrangement joins TRBV28 to TRBJ2-2; tentatively, D is TRBD1 (6 bases). Germline V lookup: CDR1 MDHEN, CDR2 SYDVKM. The CDR3 contains 15 residues. Between the trimmed V and J ends, which lost 4 bases and 6 bases, there was a span of 15 bases. The DNA of the CDR3 is TGTGCCAGCAGTTCCCTCCAGGGGTTCCCCGGGGAGCTGTTTTTT. Translated, it gives CASSSLQGFPGELFF. The variable domain in full, with the rest retrieved from reference TRBV28 and TRBJ2-2, is DVKVTQSSRYLVKRTGEKVFLECVQDMDHENMFWYRQDPGLGLRLIYFSYDVKMKEKGDIPEGYSVSREKKERFSLILESASTNQTSMYLCASSSLQGFPGELFFGEGSRLTVL.

The chain carries TRBV18 and TRBJ1-5, with no clear D. Germline V gives CDR1 KGHSH, CDR2 LQKENI. V was cut by 3 bases and J by 6 bases, with 9 bases left in between. The CDR3 spans 13 residues. CDR3 nucleotides: TGTGCCAGCTCACCGAAAGGTGGTCAGCCCCAGCATTTT. This codes for CASSPKGGQPQHF.

The J gene is TRBJ2-3, the V gene TRBV27; D ambiguous. Per the germline V gene, CDR1 is MNHEY and CDR2 is SMNVEV (reference sequence). The CDR3 has 13 residues. V was shortened by 8 bases and J by 4 bases, with 13 bases between the two germline ends. The CDR3 region is CASGFRGADTQYF. CDR3 bases: TGTGCCAGCGGATTCCGAGGTGCAGATACGCAGTATTTT.

Regarding this clone: Distinct nucleotide sequences in the sample also encode this CDR3. The chain links TRBV9 to TRBJ2-1, with D unclear. CDR3 length: 13 residues. Germline CDR1 SGDLS, CDR2 YYNGEE. V gave up 0 bases and J gave up 6 bases, with 7 bases separating them. The CDR3 region is CASSVGPSNEQFF. The DNA of the CDR3 is TGTGCCAGCAGCGTAGGCCCTAGCAATGAGCAGTTCTTC.

The V gene is TRBV5-1, the J gene TRBJ1-5, with D maybe TRBD1 (6 bases). V was trimmed by 0 bases and J by 6 bases, leaving 13 bases between them. CDR1 is SGHRS, CDR2 YFSETQ, per germline. This CDR3 comprises 15 residues. CDR3 loop: CASSLEVGGSQPQHF. The DNA of the CDR3 is TGCGCCAGCAGCTTGGAGGTGGGGGGCTCTCAGCCCCAGCATTTT.

The rearrangement uses TRBV18 and TRBJ2-1; D perhaps matches TRBD1 (6 bases). The CDR3 sequence is 12 residues long. V lost 3 bases and J lost 14, with 14 bases in between. The germline CDR1 and CDR2 sequences are KGHSH and LQKENI. CDR3 bases: TGTGCCAGCTCACCCAGGGGTGCCCTTGAGTTCTTC. Translation: CASSPRGALEFF.

This chain links TRBV11-2 with TRBJ2-2, with TRBD2 identical over 12 bases. The CDR3 sequence is 20 residues long. The V gene's germline CDR1 is SGHAT and CDR2 FQNNGV. The ends lost 0 bases at V and 1 base at J; junction bases unmatched: 9. CDR3 amino acids: CASSLDFRLAGGRNTGELFF. CDR3 nucleotides: TGTGCCAGCAGCTTAGATTTTCGGCTAGCGGGAGGGAGGAACACCGGGGAGCTGTTTTTT. Drawing the rest from reference TRBV11-2 and TRBJ2-2, the complete variable domain is EAGVAQSPRYKIIEKRQSVAFWCNPISGHATLYWYQQILGQGPKLLIQFQNNGVVDDSQLPKDRFSAERLKGVDSTLKIQPAKLEDSAVYLCASSLDFRLAGGRNTGELFFGEGSRLTVL.

The V call is TRBV11-1, the J call TRBJ2-1; no definite D call. CDR3 length equals 13 residues. Trimming took 5 bases from V and 4 from J, leaving 9 bases between them. Per the germline V gene, CDR1 is SGHAT and CDR2 is FQDESV (reference sequence). In DNA, the CDR3 is TGTGCCAGCAGCCCTGTTGGTTACAATGAGCAGTTCTTC. It yields the protein CASSPVGYNEQFF.

This chain uses TRBV28 with TRBJ1-2, with TRBD1 matching 10 bases. In germline, CDR1 is MDHEN, CDR2 SYDVKM. V shed 5 bases and J 4 bases; nucleotides not matched to a gene: 10. There are 16 residues in the CDR3. The CDR3 loop is CASSETDRGSTYGYTF. For the CDR3, the DNA is TGTGCCAGCAGTGAAACGGACAGGGGGAGTACCTATGGCTACACCTTC.

The rearrangement joins TRBV5-1 to TRBJ2-1, with 7 bases lining up with TRBD2. Germline V gives CDR1 SGHRS, CDR2 YFSETQ. The V gene end was trimmed by 4 bases and the J gene end by 4 bases; junction bases not matched to a gene: 11. The CDR3 spans 16 residues. The chain's CDR3 is CASSPRLAVLYNEQFF. CDR3 DNA: TGCGCCAGCAGCCCCCGGCTAGCGGTCCTATACAATGAGCAGTTCTTC.

The V and J genes are TRBV11-3 and TRBJ2-1; D perhaps matches TRBD2 (7 bases). The CDR3 has 15 amino acids. Looked up from germline, CDR1 is SGHNT and CDR2 is YENEEA. The V end lost 4 bases, the J end lost 4 bases, and 14 bases lay between the germline ends. The CDR3 loop reads CASSSTGGRYNEQFF. CDR3 DNA: TGTGCCAGCAGCTCCACCGGGGGGCGGTACAATGAGCAGTTCTTC.

This sequence joins TRBV5-1 and TRBJ1-4; 7 nucleotides align to TRBD1. This CDR3 is built from 14 residues. Germline CDR1 reads SGHRS; CDR2 reads YFSETQ. Unmatched junction bases numbered 4, after V lost 0 bases and J lost 8 bases. The CDR3 bases are TGCGCCAGCAGCTTGGGACAGGGTGAGGAAAAACTGTTTTTT. As protein: CASSLGQGEEKLFF.

The chain is built from TRBV6-1 and TRBJ1-5; the D gene is possibly TRBD1 (6 bases). This CDR3 is built from 14 residues. Trimming stripped 7 bases from V and 7 bases from J, with 17 bases between. The germline V gene encodes CDR1 MNHNS and CDR2 SASEGT. The CDR3, as DNA: TGTGCCAGCACCGCAAGGGGGGTTCTACAGCCCCAGCATTTT. It is translated as CASTARGVLQPQHF.

Regarding this clone: Other nucleotide sequences from this sample produce the same CDR3. V gene TRBV9 combines with J gene TRBJ1-1, with D maybe TRBD1 (5 bases). This CDR3 spans 14 amino acids. Germline assignment: CDR1 SGDLS and CDR2 YYNGEE. Trimming cost V 3 bases and J 1 base, with 10 bases left between them. CDR3 in amino acids: CASSARTGNTEAFF. The DNA for the CDR3 is TGTGCCAGCAGCGCCCGTACAGGGAACACTGAAGCTTTCTTT. Using reference TRBV9 and TRBJ1-1 for the parts outside the CDR3, the full variable domain is DSGVTQTPKHLITATGQRVTLRCSPRSGDLSVYWYQQSLDQGLQFLIQYYNGEERAKGNILERFSAQQFPDLHSELNLSSLELGDSALYFCASSARTGNTEAFFGQGTRLTVV.

The chain joins TRBV30 to TRBJ1-6; 11 positions match TRBD1. CDR1 and CDR2 (germline): GTSNPN, SVGIG (reference sequence). V trimming: 8 bases; J trimming: 7 bases; junction bases outside the gene matches: 4. This CDR3 has 13 residues. Written as DNA, the CDR3 is TGTGCCGCGGGACAGGGGGGGAATTCACCCCTCCACTTT. Its translation: CAAGQGGNSPLHF.

The CDR3 loop reads CASSWDGYNQPQHF. DNA of the CDR3: TGTGCCAGCAGCTGGGACGGCTACAATCAGCCCCAGCATTTT. The chain couples TRBV5-4 to TRBJ1-5; D may be TRBD1 (5 bases). V lost 3 bases, J lost 3 bases, and 10 bases lay in between. Per germline, CDR1 SGHNT and CDR2 YYREEE (reference sequence). This CDR3 has 14 residues.

This chain's CDR3 is CASSVTPQNIQYF. The DNA of the CDR3 is TGTGCCAGCAGCGTAACGCCCCAAAACATTCAGTACTTC. The chain employs TRBV9 and TRBJ2-4; D gene unclear. Germline values: CDR1 SGDLS, CDR2 YYNGEE. V was clipped by 1 base and J by 5 bases, with 7 bases between them. The length of the CDR3 is 13 residues.

This chain joins TRBV19 and TRBJ2-1; TRBD1 is a possible D gene (5 bases). V was trimmed by 1 base and J by 8 bases, leaving 12 bases between them. The CDR3 covers 14 residues. CDR1 is LNHDA, CDR2 SQIVND, per germline (reference sequence). CDR3 nucleotides: TGTGCCAGTAGTATAGGGTCCCAGGGTTATGAGCAGTTCTTC. It encodes CASSIGSQGYEQFF.

The chain links TRBV7-2 to TRBJ2-5, with 7 bases that match TRBD1. V lost 6 bases to trimming and J lost 4 bases; unmatched junction nucleotides: 11. The germline CDR1 and CDR2 sequences are SGHTA and FQGNSA. The CDR3 sequence is 15 residues long. The CDR3 DNA reads TGTGCCAGCAGTCAGGGCACAGGGGAAGGAGAGACCCAGTACTTC. It yields the protein CASSQGTGEGETQYF.

This clone was found once. The gene calls are TRBV25-1 and TRBJ1-6; the D is unclear. V shed 2 bases and J shed 10 bases, with 12 bases lying between them. The CDR3 is made up of 14 amino acids. Germline values: CDR1 MGHDK, CDR2 SYGVNS. DNA for the CDR3: TGTGCCAGCAGTGAAAGGTTCGGCGGGTCACCCCTCCACTTT. Its protein product is CASSERFGGSPLHF.